This T cell receptor beta chain was sequenced during a study of blood T cell repertoires in COVID-19. This CDR3 is built from 13 residues. Germline loops: CDR1 MDHEN, CDR2 SYDVKM. V lost 3 bases and J 4 bases, leaving 7 bases between the germline ends. The assay was immunoSEQ multiplex PCR, and TCRdb's table has in-frame clones only and misses some. The repertoire includes about 220,000 clones, less than 85% of them detected once, and more than 7% sits in the top ten. The sequenced sample consisted of peripheral blood. The V gene is TRBV28, the J gene TRBJ1-5; D not resolved. The sequence was obtained from a woman aged 70-85 years with acute or convalescent COVID-19. As DNA, the CDR3 is TGTGCCAGCAGTTTCTCCTTAAATCAGCCCCAGCATTTT. Translation: CASSFSLNQPQHF.